A selection of T cell receptor beta chains follows, all from one sample in a study of CD8 T cells in ankylosing spondylitis. TCRdb re-analysed the 5' RACE reads in MiXCR, keeping a single row per CDR3 protein. This table holds roughly 240,000 distinct CDR3 sequences, under 35% found once. Specimen: blood, either unsorted or a sorted T cell fraction (not recorded which). Every receptor here comes from a male donor with ankylosing spondylitis or in good health (not recorded which). CDR3s include the opening cysteine and the closing phenylalanine or tryptophan. Fields, in order: J gene, D gene, V gene, clone size, CDR3 length, CDR3 DNA, CDR3 protein. D genes are given only for firm matches. Some rows mark clone size as missing; the rest say once, few, many or name a class of expanded clone.

TRBJ2-7 | TRBD2 | TRBV15 | - | 16 | TGTGCCACCAGCCCGATTAGCGGGGGCGCCTCCTACGAGCAGTACTTC | CATSPISGGASYEQYF
TRBJ2-5 | - | TRBV12-3/TRBV12-4 | - | 13 | TGTGCCAGCAGTTCGGGCATGAAAGAGACCCAGTACTTC | CASSSGMKETQYF
TRBJ2-1 | - | TRBV7-3 | few | 15 | TGTGCCAGCAGTCGAAGGGGCCAGCTCTACAATGAGCAGTTCTTC | CASSRRGQLYNEQFF
TRBJ2-7 | TRBD1 | TRBV20-1 | - | 12 | TGCAGTGCTGGGGACAGAATATACGAGCAGTACTTC | CSAGDRIYEQYF
TRBJ2-5 | TRBD2 | TRBV9 | - | 14 | TGTGCCAGCAGCGTGGCGGGGACTAGGGAGACCCAGTACTTC | CASSVAGTRETQYF
TRBJ2-3 | - | TRBV10-3 | - | 15 | TGTGCCATCAGTGTGGCGGGGGCCCACACAGATACGCAGTATTTT | CAISVAGAHTDTQYF
TRBJ2-7 | TRBD1 | TRBV6-1 | - | 13 | TGTGCCAGTAACAGGGGGAAGACCTACGAGCAGTACTTC | CASNRGKTYEQYF
TRBJ2-2 | - | TRBV5-1 | - | 16 | TGCGCCAGCAGCTTCCGGACAGAGCTGAACACCGGGGAGCTGTTTTTT | CASSFRTELNTGELFF
TRBJ2-7 | - | TRBV4-1 | - | 15 | TGCGCCAGCAGCCAAGCGTCAGGGTTTCCCCACGAGCAGTACTTC | CASSQASGFPHEQYF
TRBJ2-7 | TRBD2 | TRBV5-5 | - | 15 | TGTGCCAGCAGCTTGAAGGCACCTTCGGGGGGCGAGCAGTACTTC | CASSLKAPSGGEQYF
TRBJ1-5 | - | TRBV5-8 | - | 16 | TGTGCCAGCAAACGGTCGGGGGGTGTGGGCAATCAGCCCCAGCATTTT | CASKRSGGVGNQPQHF
TRBJ2-2 | - | TRBV9 | - | 15 | TGTGCCAGCAGCGTAGAAGGGAGTGGCACCGGGGAGCTGTTTTTT | CASSVEGSGTGELFF
TRBJ2-2 | - | TRBV27 | - | 17 | TGTGCCAGCAGTTCCAGGCCGAAAGCCGCGAACACCGGGGAGCTGTTTTTT | CASSSRPKAANTGELFF
TRBJ2-5 | - | TRBV29-1 | - | 15 | TGCAGCGTTGAAGTCCGCGGTTTCTACCAAGAGACCCAGTACTTC | CSVEVRGFYQETQYF
TRBJ1-5 | TRBD1 | TRBV20-1 | few | 15 | TGCAGTGCTTCAACAGGGGAATTAAGCAATCAGCCCCAGCATTTT | CSASTGELSNQPQHF
TRBJ2-2 | - | TRBV12-3/TRBV12-4 | - | 14 | TGTGCCAGCAGTTTTCGGAGCGACACCGGGGAGCTGTTTTTT | CASSFRSDTGELFF
TRBJ2-3 | - | TRBV20-1 | - | 12 | TGCAGTGCCAGACTAGGAACAGATACGCAGTATTTT | CSARLGTDTQYF
TRBJ2-3 | - | TRBV12-3/TRBV12-4 | many | 16 | TGTGCCAGCAGCAACAGGGACTGGACTAGTGTAGATACGCAGTATTTT | CASSNRDWTSVDTQYF
TRBJ2-5 | - | TRBV24-1 | few | 15 | TGTGCCACCAGTAATGGGGCCTCGTACCAAGAGACCCAGTACTTC | CATSNGASYQETQYF
TRBJ2-5 | TRBD2 | TRBV11-2 | few | 15 | TGTGCCAGCAGCCGACTAGCGGGGTACCAAGAGACCCAGTACTTC | CASSRLAGYQETQYF
TRBJ2-3 | TRBD2 | TRBV20-1 | - | 16 | TGCAGTGCTAGGGGGGCCCCCGGGACTAGCGGGGATACGCAGTATTTT | CSARGAPGTSGDTQYF
TRBJ2-1 | - | TRBV14 | - | 15 | TGTGCCAGTCGCGGAGGGATGGGCTCCTACAATGAGCAGTTCTTC | CASRGGMGSYNEQFF
TRBJ2-7 | - | TRBV4-1 | few | 13 | TGCGCCAGCAGCCAAGGCCCTTCCTACGAGCAGTACTTC | CASSQGPSYEQYF
TRBJ1-1 | - | TRBV20-1 | - | 13 | TGCAGTGCTAGAGGGGGAACCCACACTGAAGCTTTCTTT | CSARGGTHTEAFF
TRBJ2-3 | - | TRBV12-3/TRBV12-4 | - | 12 | TGTGCCAGCAACCGGGGCACAGATACGCAGTATTTT | CASNRGTDTQYF
TRBJ2-3 | TRBD1 | TRBV29-1 | few | 15 | TGCAGCGTTGAAGATGGACAGGGGGTCACAGATACGCAGTATTTT | CSVEDGQGVTDTQYF
TRBJ2-3 | TRBD2 | TRBV20-1 | few | 12 | TGCACCATAAAAACTAGCGAAGATACGCAGTATTTT | CTIKTSEDTQYF
TRBJ1-1 | - | TRBV7-2 | few | 14 | TGTGCCAGCAGCTTAGGAGGGACGGTCACTGAAGCTTTCTTT | CASSLGGTVTEAFF
TRBJ2-5 | - | TRBV10-3 | - | 15 | TGTGCCATCAGTGACCCTACTCAGGGCCAAGAGACCCAGTACTTC | CAISDPTQGQETQYF
TRBJ1-2 | TRBD1 | TRBV5-1 | - | 14 | TGCGCCAGCAGCTCCGTAGGGGGCAATGATGGCTACACCTTC | CASSSVGGNDGYTF